This is a list of T cell receptor beta chains from one sample in a study of control samples from healthy donors and cancer patients. The repertoire was sequenced with immunoSEQ multiplex PCR; TCRdb's copy has only in-frame clones and lacks some. This sample has tens of thousands of clones; about four fifths occur once, and the top ten carry less than 15%. The material sequenced was blood. The receptors were gathered from a man aged 45 to 65 in good health. CDR3s include the opening cysteine and the closing phenylalanine or tryptophan. D genes are given only for firm matches. Part of the rows lack a size; the others show once, few, many or a class for expanded clones.

j_call v_call clone_size d_call cdr3_aa cdr3_nt
TRBJ2-1 TRBV10-3 . TRBD2 CATGGGPNEQFF TGTGCCACCGGGGGGGGTCCCAATGAGCAGTTCTTC
TRBJ2-7 TRBV6-5 . TRBD1 CASGGQSLGSEQYF TGTGCCAGCGGGGGACAGTCCCTTGGGAGCGAGCAGTACTTC
TRBJ1-4 TRBV4-2 . . CASNKGQNNEKLFF TGTGCCAGCAATAAAGGACAGAATAATGAAAAACTGTTTTTT
TRBJ2-5 TRBV5-6 . . CASSLGGAAETQYF TGTGCCAGCAGCTTGGGGGGGGCAGCGGAGACCCAGTACTTC
TRBJ2-2 TRBV7-9 . TRBD2 CASTLRREGTGELFF TGTGCCAGCACCCTCAGGCGGGAGGGCACCGGGGAGCTGTTTTTT
TRBJ1-1 TRBV5-1 . TRBD1 CASTTGGGTEAFF TGCGCCAGTACAACAGGGGGCGGTACTGAAGCTTTCTTT
TRBJ1-3 TRBV30 once TRBD1 CAWSPGTGAQRPGNTIYF TGTGCCTGGAGTCCCGGGACAGGGGCGCAGAGGCCTGGAAACACCATATATTTT
TRBJ2-7 TRBV24-1 . . CATSVPGRYEQYF TGTGCCACCAGTGTCCCAGGGCGATACGAGCAGTACTTC
TRBJ2-3 TRBV19 . TRBD2 CASSGGTSGRVMNTQYF TGTGCCAGTAGTGGGGGGACTAGCGGGAGGGTCATGAATACGCAGTATTTT
TRBJ2-7 TRBV7-2 . TRBD2 CASSPSPSSGRTYEQYF TGTGCCAGCAGCCCCTCCCCTTCTAGCGGTCGGACCTACGAGCAGTACTTC
TRBJ2-7 TRBV7-6 . . CASSLAGNSPNEQYF TGTGCCAGCAGCTTAGCGGGTAACAGTCCCAACGAGCAGTACTTC
TRBJ2-2 TRBV15 . . CATSRVGGRYTGELFF TGTGCCACCAGCAGAGTGGGTGGGAGGTACACCGGGGAGCTGTTTTTT
TRBJ2-7 TRBV18 once . CASSPSRQDYEQYF TGTGCCAGCTCACCAAGTCGGCAGGACTACGAGCAGTACTTC
TRBJ1-1 TRBV28 . . CASSLLGYEAFF TGTGCCAGCAGTTTATTGGGTTATGAAGCTTTCTTT
TRBJ2-7 TRBV24-1 few TRBD1 CATSDPGTGGYEQYF TGTGCCACCAGTGATCCAGGGACAGGGGGCTACGAGCAGTACTTC
TRBJ1-1 TRBV18 . TRBD1 CASSPSPGQGDTEAFF TGTGCCAGCTCACCTTCTCCGGGACAGGGGGACACTGAAGCTTTCTTT
TRBJ2-1 TRBV6-6 . . CASSPRPINEQFF TGTGCCAGCAGTCCCCGACCGATTAATGAGCAGTTCTTC
TRBJ2-2 TRBV9 . . CASSTGTRNTGELFF TGTGCCAGCAGCACCGGGACTCGGAACACCGGGGAGTTGTTTTTT
TRBJ2-7 TRBV30 . TRBD1 CAWGEGTGNYEQYF TGTGCCTGGGGCGAAGGGACAGGGAACTACGAGCAGTACTTC
TRBJ2-7 TRBV15 . TRBD1 CATSPGQGGKQYF TGTGCCACCAGCCCGGGACAGGGCGGAAAGCAGTACTTC
TRBJ2-2 TRBV7-2 . . CASSLDLGGELFF TGTGCCAGCAGCCTGGATTTAGGCGGGGAGCTGTTTTTT
TRBJ1-5 TRBV5-8 . . CASSTDRLNQPQHF TGTGCCAGCAGCACCGACAGGCTCAATCAGCCCCAGCATTTT